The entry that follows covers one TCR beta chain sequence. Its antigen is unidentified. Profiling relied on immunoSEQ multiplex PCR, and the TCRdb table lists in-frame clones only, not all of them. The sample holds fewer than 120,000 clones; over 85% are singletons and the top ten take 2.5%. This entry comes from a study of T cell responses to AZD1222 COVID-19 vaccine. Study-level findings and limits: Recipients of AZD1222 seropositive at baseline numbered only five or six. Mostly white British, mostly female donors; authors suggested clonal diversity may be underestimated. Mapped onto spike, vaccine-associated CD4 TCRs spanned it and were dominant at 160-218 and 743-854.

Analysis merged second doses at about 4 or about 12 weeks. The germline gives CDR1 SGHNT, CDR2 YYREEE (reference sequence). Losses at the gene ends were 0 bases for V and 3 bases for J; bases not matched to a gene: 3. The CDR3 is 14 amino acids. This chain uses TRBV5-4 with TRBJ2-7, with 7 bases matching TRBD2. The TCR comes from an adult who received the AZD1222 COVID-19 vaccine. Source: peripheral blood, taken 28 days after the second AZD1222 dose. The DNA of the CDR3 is TGTGCCAGCAGCTTGGTTGGGGGGGTCTACGAGCAGTACTTC. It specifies CASSLVGGVYEQYF.